Listed below are T cell receptor beta chains from one sample, sequenced in a study of OX40 agonist ivuxolimab in advanced cancers. Some clones are missing from TCRdb's copy, which holds only in-frame ones; the method was immunoSEQ multiplex PCR. The repertoire holds roughly 56,000 clones, with 65% to 85% as singletons. The sequencing here drew on CD4+ or CD8+ T cells sorted from blood, taken in a trial of the OX40 agonist ivuxolimab. The receptors derive from an adult with an advanced solid tumor such as melanoma, head and neck, liver or kidney cancer. CDR3s include the opening cysteine and the closing phenylalanine or tryptophan. D genes are given only for firm matches. Rows may omit the clone size; those that give it use once, few, many or a size class.

j_call | clone_size | d_call | v_call | cdr3_aa | cdr3_nt
TRBJ1-5 | - | TRBD1 | TRBV19 | CAAQGGGQPQHF | TGTGCCGCCCAGGGGGGGGGTCAGCCCCAGCATTTT
TRBJ2-5 | - | TRBD1 | TRBV19 | CASSTTGGRETQYF | TGTGCCAGTAGTACTACAGGGGGCAGAGAGACCCAGTACTTC
TRBJ1-3 | - | - | TRBV11-3 | CASSPPFGNTIYF | TGTGCCAGCAGCCCCCCCTTTGGAAACACCATATATTTT
TRBJ1-2 | few | - | TRBV5-6 | CASSLGQTYGYTF | TGTGCCAGCAGCCTAGGACAGACTTATGGCTACACCTTC
TRBJ2-3 | - | - | TRBV18 | CASSLAGRGATTDTQYF | TGTGCCAGCTCCCTAGCAGGGAGAGGGGCCACCACAGATACGCAGTATTTT
TRBJ2-4 | - | TRBD2 | TRBV27 | CASSFAGVAKNIQYF | TGTGCCAGCAGTTTCGCGGGGGTGGCCAAAAACATTCAGTACTTC
TRBJ2-5 | - | - | TRBV2 | CASSESGVGETQYF | TGTGCCAGCAGTGAATCTGGGGTTGGGGAGACCCAGTACTTC
TRBJ2-1 | - | - | TRBV2 | CASSPPIRYNEQFF | TGTGCCAGCAGTCCCCCGATTCGCTACAATGAGCAGTTCTTC
TRBJ2-1 | - | - | TRBV7-8 | CASSPYFGGQFF | TGTGCCAGCAGCCCGTACTTCGGGGGGCAGTTCTTC
TRBJ1-4 | once | - | TRBV27 | CASSLRGGAGEKLFF | TGTGCCAGCAGTTTAAGGGGGGGGGCGGGGGAAAAACTGTTTTTT
TRBJ2-7 | - | TRBD2 | TRBV18 | CASSPPSGFHEQYF | TGTGCCAGCTCACCACCTAGCGGGTTCCACGAGCAGTACTTC
TRBJ1-2 | - | - | TRBV30 | CAWDPSGANYGYTF | TGTGCCTGGGACCCCAGTGGAGCTAACTATGGCTACACCTTC
TRBJ2-5 | once | TRBD2 | TRBV28 | CASRSESGGAETQYF | TGTGCCAGCAGATCAGAAAGCGGGGGGGCCGAGACCCAGTACTTC
TRBJ1-2 | - | - | TRBV5-8 | CASTHLRRTYGYTF | TGTGCCAGCACCCACCTCCGACGGACCTATGGCTACACCTTC
TRBJ2-1 | once | - | TRBV6-5 | CASSYSTPRDEQFF | TGTGCCAGCAGTTACTCGACCCCTAGGGATGAGCAGTTCTTC
TRBJ2-1 | - | - | TRBV6-5 | CASSRLSTNEQFF | TGTGCCAGCAGTCGCCTTAGTACGAATGAGCAGTTCTTC
TRBJ2-7 | - | TRBD2 | TRBV27 | CASSLYGAGGGNEQYF | TGTGCCAGCAGTTTATACGGGGCGGGAGGCGGCAACGAGCAGTACTTC
TRBJ2-2 | - | TRBD2 | TRBV7-3 | CASSRTSGGGELFF | TGTGCCAGCAGCCGAACTAGCGGGGGCGGGGAGCTGTTTTTT
TRBJ1-6 | - | - | TRBV5-4 | CASSPTTGDSLSPLHF | TGTGCCAGCAGCCCCACCACGGGCGATTCCCTTTCACCCCTCCACTTT
TRBJ2-7 | - | - | TRBV5-8 | CASSLGRPYEQYF | TGTGCCAGCAGCTTAGGCAGACCCTACGAGCAGTACTTC
TRBJ1-1 | - | - | TRBV15 | CATSRGGWMNTEAFF | TGTGCCACCAGCAGGGGAGGGTGGATGAACACTGAAGCTTTCTTT
TRBJ2-7 | - | - | TRBV28 | CATSGSSYEQYF | TGTGCCACCTCAGGGAGCTCCTACGAGCAGTACTTC
TRBJ1-3 | - | TRBD1 | TRBV7-9 | CASSPGTGGRNTIYF | TGTGCCAGCAGCCCAGGGACAGGGGGACGAAACACCATATATTTT
TRBJ1-2 | - | - | TRBV11-2 | CASSSSVVLGNYGYTF | TGTGCCAGCAGCTCTTCGGTTGTTCTCGGTAACTATGGCTACACCTTC
TRBJ1-5 | - | TRBD1 | TRBV4-1 | CASSGDRGNQPQHF | TGCGCCAGCAGCGGTGACAGGGGGAATCAGCCCCAGCATTTT
TRBJ1-4 | - | - | TRBV2 | CASRGINEKLFF | TGTGCCAGCCGAGGGATAAATGAAAAACTGTTTTTT
TRBJ1-2 | few | - | TRBV19 | CASSPTSTAAGYTF | TGTGCCAGTAGTCCAACGAGCACAGCGGCCGGCTACACCTTC
TRBJ1-6 | - | - | TRBV5-1 | CASSPGTWVGSPLHF | TGCGCCAGCAGCCCGGGGACCTGGGTCGGTTCACCCCTCCACTTT
TRBJ1-5 | few | - | TRBV7-8 | CASSLSGASYNQPQHF | TGTGCCAGCAGCTTAAGCGGGGCCTCATACAATCAGCCCCAGCATTTT
TRBJ1-4 | - | - | TRBV7-9 | CASSQGTGNEKLFF | TGTGCCAGCAGCCAGGGGACCGGTAATGAAAAACTGTTTTTT
TRBJ2-7 | - | TRBD1 | TRBV5-1 | CASSFRDRVGEQYF | TGCGCCAGCAGCTTCCGGGACAGGGTCGGCGAGCAGTACTTC
TRBJ2-3 | - | TRBD2 | TRBV11-2 | CASSLLAGGSDTQYF | TGTGCCAGCAGCTTGCTAGCGGGAGGATCCGATACGCAGTATTTT
TRBJ2-2 | - | TRBD1 | TRBV6-9 | CASSYGTGDTHRGAVF | TGTGCCAGCAGTTATGGTACAGGGGATACTCACCGGGGAGCTGTTTTT
TRBJ2-2 | - | TRBD2 | TRBV9 | CASSVLSAGANTGELFF | TGTGCCAGCAGCGTCCTATCAGCGGGGGCGAACACCGGGGAGCTGTTTTTT
TRBJ2-2 | - | - | TRBV19 | CASSRSGAGTGELFF | TGTGCCAGTAGTAGGTCGGGAGCAGGGACCGGGGAGCTGTTTTTT
TRBJ2-5 | - | TRBD2 | TRBV7-7 | CASSRLGGEETQYF | TGTGCTAGCAGCCGCCTTGGGGGGGAAGAGACCCAGTACTTC
TRBJ1-2 | few | - | TRBV7-6 | CASSPGPGAGGYTF | TGTGCCAGCAGCCCGGGGCCGGGGGCTGGTGGCTACACCTTC
TRBJ2-2 | - | TRBD2 | TRBV5-1 | CASSLAGRAGELFF | TGCGCCAGCAGCTTAGCAGGGAGGGCCGGGGAGCTGTTTTTT
TRBJ2-2 | - | - | TRBV7-9 | CASSLQGTAGELFF | TGTGCCAGCAGCTTACAGGGGACGGCCGGGGAGCTGTTTTTT
TRBJ1-1 | - | - | TRBV7-6 | CASSLGKNTEAFF | TGTGCCAGCAGCTTAGGCAAGAACACTGAAGCTTTCTTT
TRBJ2-7 | - | TRBD1 | TRBV28 | CASRNRDRGEQYF | TGTGCCAGCAGGAACCGGGACAGGGGCGAGCAGTACTTC
TRBJ2-7 | - | TRBD2 | TRBV7-2 | CASSLGTSINYEQYF | TGTGCCAGCAGCTTAGGGACTAGTATAAACTACGAGCAGTACTTC
TRBJ1-1 | - | - | TRBV28 | CASSFEDTEAFF | TGTGCCAGCAGTTTCGAGGACACTGAAGCTTTCTTT
TRBJ2-5 | - | - | TRBV2 | CASSDRLGETQYF | TGTGCCAGCAGTGACAGGTTGGGCGAGACCCAGTACTTC
TRBJ2-7 | - | TRBD1 | TRBV6-6 | CASSGTGGYEQYF | TGTGCCAGCAGTGGGACAGGGGGCTACGAGCAGTACTTC
TRBJ2-7 | - | - | TRBV11-3 | CASSLSGTRPYEQYF | TGTGCCAGCAGCCTCTCCGGGACAAGACCCTACGAGCAGTACTTC
TRBJ1-5 | - | TRBD1 | TRBV28 | CASSLPGTGGLVQPQHF | TGTGCCAGCAGTTTACCCGGGACAGGGGGATTGGTTCAGCCCCAGCATTTT
TRBJ2-5 | - | - | TRBV5-4 | CASREGGKETQYF | TGTGCCAGCAGAGAAGGGGGGAAAGAGACCCAGTACTTC
TRBJ2-3 | - | TRBD1 | TRBV2 | CASSLRQGTTDTQYF | TGTGCCAGCAGTCTACGACAGGGAACCACAGATACGCAGTATTTT
TRBJ2-7 | - | - | TRBV6-5 | CASSYSVDSYEQYF | TGTGCCAGCAGTTACTCCGTAGACTCCTACGAGCAGTACTTC
TRBJ2-5 | - | - | TRBV7-9 | CASSPRLVGETQYF | TGTGCCAGCAGCCCCCGACTAGTCGGGGAGACCCAGTACTTC
TRBJ2-7 | - | TRBD1 | TRBV6-1 | CASSRQGARYEQYF | TGTGCCAGCAGTAGACAGGGGGCGCGGTACGAGCAGTACTTC
TRBJ2-7 | - | - | TRBV2 | CASSRGNYEQYF | TGTGCCAGCTCGAGGGGAAACTACGAGCAGTACTTC
TRBJ2-1 | - | - | TRBV7-8 | CASSRDRSARDEQFF | TGTGCCAGCAGCCGAGACAGGTCCGCCCGTGATGAGCAGTTCTTC